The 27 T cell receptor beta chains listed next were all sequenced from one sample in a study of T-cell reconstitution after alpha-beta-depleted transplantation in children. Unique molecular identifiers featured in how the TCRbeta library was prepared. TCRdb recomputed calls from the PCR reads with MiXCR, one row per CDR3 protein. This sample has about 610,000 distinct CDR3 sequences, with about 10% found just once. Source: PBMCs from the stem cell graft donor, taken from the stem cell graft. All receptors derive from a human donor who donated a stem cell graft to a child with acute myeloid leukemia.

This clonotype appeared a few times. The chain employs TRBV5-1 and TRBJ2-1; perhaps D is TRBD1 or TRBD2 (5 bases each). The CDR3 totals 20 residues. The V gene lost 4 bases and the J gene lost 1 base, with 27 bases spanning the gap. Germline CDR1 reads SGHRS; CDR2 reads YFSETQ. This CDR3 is CASSTPPGHGGGVSYNEQFF. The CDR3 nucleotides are TGCGCCAGCAGCACCCCCCCTGGACATGGGGGTGGGGTGTCCTACAATGAGCAGTTCTTC.

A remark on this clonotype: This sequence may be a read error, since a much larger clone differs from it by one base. The CDR3 sequence: CASRYGANEQLF. In DNA form, the CDR3 reads TGTGCCAGCAGATACGGGGCCAATGAGCAGTTGTTC. The chain couples TRBV6-2 or TRBV6-3 to TRBJ2-1; possibly TRBD1 or TRBD2 for D (5 bases each). This CDR3 spans 12 amino acids. The germline V gene encodes CDR1 MNHEY and CDR2 SVGEGT.

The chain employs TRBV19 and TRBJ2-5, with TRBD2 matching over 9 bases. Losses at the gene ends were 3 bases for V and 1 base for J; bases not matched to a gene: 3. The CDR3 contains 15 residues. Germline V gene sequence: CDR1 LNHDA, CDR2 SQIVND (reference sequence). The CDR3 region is CASSMGAGGQETQYF. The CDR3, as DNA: TGTGCCAGTAGTATGGGAGCGGGAGGCCAAGAGACCCAGTACTTC.

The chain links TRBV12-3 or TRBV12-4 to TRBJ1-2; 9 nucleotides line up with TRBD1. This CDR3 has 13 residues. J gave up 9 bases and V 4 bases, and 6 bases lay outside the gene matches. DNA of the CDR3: TGTGCCAGCAGTTCCGGGACAGGGATTAGCTACACCTTC. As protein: CASSSGTGISYTF.

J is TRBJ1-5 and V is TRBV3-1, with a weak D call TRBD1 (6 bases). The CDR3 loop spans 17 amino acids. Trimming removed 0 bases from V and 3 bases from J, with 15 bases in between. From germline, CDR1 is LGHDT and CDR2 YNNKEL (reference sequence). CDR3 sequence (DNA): TGTGCCAGCAGCCAAGATGTTGGGGGGCTGAACAATCAGCCCCAGCATTTT. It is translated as CASSQDVGGLNNQPQHF.

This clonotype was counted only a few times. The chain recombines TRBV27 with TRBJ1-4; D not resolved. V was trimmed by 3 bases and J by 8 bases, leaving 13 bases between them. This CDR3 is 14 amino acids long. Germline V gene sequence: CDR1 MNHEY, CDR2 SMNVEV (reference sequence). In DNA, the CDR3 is TGTGCCAGCAGTTTTCGGGGAGTGGACGAAAAACTGTTTTTT. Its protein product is CASSFRGVDEKLFF.

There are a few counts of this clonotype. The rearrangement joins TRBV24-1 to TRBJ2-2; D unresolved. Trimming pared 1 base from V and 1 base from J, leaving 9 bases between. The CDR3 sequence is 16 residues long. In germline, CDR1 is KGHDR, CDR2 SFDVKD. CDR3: CATSDLFPGNTGELFF. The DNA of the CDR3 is TGTGCCACCAGTGATTTATTTCCGGGGAACACCGGGGAGCTGTTTTTT.

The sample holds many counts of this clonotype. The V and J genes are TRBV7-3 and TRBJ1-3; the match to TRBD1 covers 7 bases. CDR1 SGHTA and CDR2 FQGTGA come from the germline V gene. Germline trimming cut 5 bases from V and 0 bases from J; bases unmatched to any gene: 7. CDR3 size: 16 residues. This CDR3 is CASSPSGQRSGNTIYF. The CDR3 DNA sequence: TGTGCCAGCAGCCCGTCGGGACAGCGCTCTGGAAACACCATATATTTT.

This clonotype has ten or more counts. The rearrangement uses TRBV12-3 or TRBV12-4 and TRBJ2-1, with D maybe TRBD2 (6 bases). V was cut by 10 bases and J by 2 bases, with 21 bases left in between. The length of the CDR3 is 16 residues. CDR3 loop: CATLWSGAGPYNEQFF. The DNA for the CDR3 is TGTGCCACCCTCTGGTCTGGGGCGGGACCCTACAATGAGCAGTTCTTC.

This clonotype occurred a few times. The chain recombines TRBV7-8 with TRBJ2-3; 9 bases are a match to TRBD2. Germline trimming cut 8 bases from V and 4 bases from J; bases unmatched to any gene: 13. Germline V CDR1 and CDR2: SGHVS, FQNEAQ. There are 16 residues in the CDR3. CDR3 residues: CASDYGAGGRADTQYF. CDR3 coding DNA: TGTGCCAGCGACTACGGGGCGGGAGGGCGTGCAGATACGCAGTATTTT.

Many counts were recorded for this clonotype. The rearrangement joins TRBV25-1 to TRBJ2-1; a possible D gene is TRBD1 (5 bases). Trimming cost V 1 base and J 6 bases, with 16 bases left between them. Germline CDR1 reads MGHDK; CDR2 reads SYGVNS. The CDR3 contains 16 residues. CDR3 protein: CASSELGQGGSNEQFF. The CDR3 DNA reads TGTGCCAGCAGTGAATTGGGGCAGGGTGGTTCCAATGAGCAGTTCTTC.

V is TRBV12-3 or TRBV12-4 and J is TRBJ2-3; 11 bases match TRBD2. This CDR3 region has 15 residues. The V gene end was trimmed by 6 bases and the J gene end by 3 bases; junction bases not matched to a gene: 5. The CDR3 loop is CASRQLAGETDTQYF. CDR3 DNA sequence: TGTGCCAGCAGGCAACTAGCGGGAGAAACAGATACGCAGTATTTT.

The CDR3 protein is CASRQGISYEQYF. The CDR3 DNA is TGTGCCAGCCGACAGGGAATTTCCTACGAGCAGTACTTC. This chain joins TRBV27 and TRBJ2-7, with 7 bases that match TRBD1. The J segment lost 1 base and the V segment lost 8 bases, leaving 5 bases of the junction unmatched. The CDR3 is 13 residues long. Germline V CDR1 and CDR2: MNHEY, SMNVEV (reference sequence).

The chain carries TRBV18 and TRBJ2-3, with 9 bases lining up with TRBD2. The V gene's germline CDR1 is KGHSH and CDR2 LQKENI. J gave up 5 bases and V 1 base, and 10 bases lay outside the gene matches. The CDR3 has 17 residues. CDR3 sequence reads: CASSPQLIAGDRDTQYF. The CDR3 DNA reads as TGTGCCAGCTCACCACAGTTGATAGCGGGAGATCGAGATACGCAGTATTTT.

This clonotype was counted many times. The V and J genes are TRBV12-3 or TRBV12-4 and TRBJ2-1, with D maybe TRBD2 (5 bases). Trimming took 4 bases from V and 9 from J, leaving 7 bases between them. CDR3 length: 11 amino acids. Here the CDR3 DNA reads TGTGCCAGCAGTTACCGGGGTGAGCAGTTCTTC. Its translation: CASSYRGEQFF.

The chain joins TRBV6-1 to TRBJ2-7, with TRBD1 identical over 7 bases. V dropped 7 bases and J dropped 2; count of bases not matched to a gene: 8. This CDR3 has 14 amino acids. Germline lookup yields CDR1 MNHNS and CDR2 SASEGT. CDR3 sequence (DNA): TGTGCCAGCAATCAACAGGGGTGGCCCTACGAGCAGTACTTC. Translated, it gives CASNQQGWPYEQYF.

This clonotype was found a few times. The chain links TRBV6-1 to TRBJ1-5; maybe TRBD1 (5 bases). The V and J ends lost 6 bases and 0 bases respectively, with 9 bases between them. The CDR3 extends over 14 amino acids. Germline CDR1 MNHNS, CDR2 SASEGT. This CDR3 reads CASRRDSSNQPQHF. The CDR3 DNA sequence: TGTGCCAGCAGGCGCGACAGTAGCAATCAGCCCCAGCATTTT.

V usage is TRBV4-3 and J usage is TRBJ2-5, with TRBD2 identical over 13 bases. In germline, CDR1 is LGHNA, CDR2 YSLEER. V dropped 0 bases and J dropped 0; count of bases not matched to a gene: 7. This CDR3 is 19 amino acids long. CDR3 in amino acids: CASSQDGGLAGRYQETQYF. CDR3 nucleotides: TGCGCCAGCAGCCAAGATGGGGGACTAGCGGGACGGTACCAAGAGACCCAGTACTTC.

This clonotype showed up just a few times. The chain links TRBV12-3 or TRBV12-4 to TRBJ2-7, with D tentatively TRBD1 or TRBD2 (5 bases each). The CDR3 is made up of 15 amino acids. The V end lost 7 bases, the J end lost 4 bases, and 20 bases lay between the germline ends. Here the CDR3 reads CASTLLLGTDYEQYF. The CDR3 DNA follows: TGTGCCAGCACCCTACTCCTAGGGACCGATTACGAGCAGTACTTC.

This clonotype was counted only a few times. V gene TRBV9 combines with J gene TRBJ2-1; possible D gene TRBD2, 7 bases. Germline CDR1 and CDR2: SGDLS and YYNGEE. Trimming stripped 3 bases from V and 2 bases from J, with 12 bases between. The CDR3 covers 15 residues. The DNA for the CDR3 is TGTGCCAGCAGCGAACAGGGACTAACCTACAATGAGCAGTTCTTC. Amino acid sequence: CASSEQGLTYNEQFF.

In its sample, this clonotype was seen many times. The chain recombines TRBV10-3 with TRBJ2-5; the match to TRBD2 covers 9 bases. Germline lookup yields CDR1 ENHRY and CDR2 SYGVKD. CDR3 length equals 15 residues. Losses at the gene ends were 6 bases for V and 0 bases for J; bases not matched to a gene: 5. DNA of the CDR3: TGTGCCATCAGCGCTAGCGGGACGGACCAAGAGACCCAGTACTTC. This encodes CAISASGTDQETQYF.

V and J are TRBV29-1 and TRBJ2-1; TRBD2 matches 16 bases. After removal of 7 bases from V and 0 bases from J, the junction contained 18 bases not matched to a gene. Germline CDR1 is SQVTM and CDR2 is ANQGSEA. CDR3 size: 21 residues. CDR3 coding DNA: TGCAGCGGGGTTCGGGGACTAGCGGGAGGGCCTTCCCCTAGCTCCTACAATGAGCAGTTCTTC. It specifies CSGVRGLAGGPSPSSYNEQFF.

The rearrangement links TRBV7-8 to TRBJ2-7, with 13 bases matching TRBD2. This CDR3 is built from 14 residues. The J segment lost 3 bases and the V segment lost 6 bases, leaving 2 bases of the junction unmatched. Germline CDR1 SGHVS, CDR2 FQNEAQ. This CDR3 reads CASRGTSGNYEQYF. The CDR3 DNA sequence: TGTGCCAGCAGGGGGACTAGCGGGAACTACGAGCAGTACTTC.

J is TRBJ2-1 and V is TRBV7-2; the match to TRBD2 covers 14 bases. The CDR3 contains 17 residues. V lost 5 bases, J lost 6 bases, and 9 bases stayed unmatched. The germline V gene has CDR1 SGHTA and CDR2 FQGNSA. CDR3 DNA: TGTGCCAGCAGCCCGGGACTAGCGGGGGCCCTTGGCAATGAGCAGTTCTTC. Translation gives CASSPGLAGALGNEQFF. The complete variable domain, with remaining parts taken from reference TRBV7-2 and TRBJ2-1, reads GAGVSQSPSNKVTEKGKDVELRCDPISGHTALYWYRQSLGQGLEFLIYFQGNSAPDKSGLPSDRFSAERTGGSVSTLTIQRTQQEDSAVYLCASSPGLAGALGNEQFFGPGTRLTVL.

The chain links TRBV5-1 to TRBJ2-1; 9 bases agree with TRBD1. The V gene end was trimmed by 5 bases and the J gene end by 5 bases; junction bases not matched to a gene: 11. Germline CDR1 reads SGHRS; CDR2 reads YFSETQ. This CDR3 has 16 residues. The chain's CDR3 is CASSLVGDRVNNEQFF. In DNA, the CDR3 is TGCGCCAGCAGTCTTGTGGGGGACAGGGTGAACAATGAGCAGTTCTTC.

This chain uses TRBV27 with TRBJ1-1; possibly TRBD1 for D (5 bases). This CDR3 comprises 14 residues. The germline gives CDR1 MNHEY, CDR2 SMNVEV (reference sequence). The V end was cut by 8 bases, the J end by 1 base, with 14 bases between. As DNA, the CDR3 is TGTGCCAGCTATGAGGGGAGACGGAACACTGAAGCTTTCTTT. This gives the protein CASYEGRRNTEAFF.

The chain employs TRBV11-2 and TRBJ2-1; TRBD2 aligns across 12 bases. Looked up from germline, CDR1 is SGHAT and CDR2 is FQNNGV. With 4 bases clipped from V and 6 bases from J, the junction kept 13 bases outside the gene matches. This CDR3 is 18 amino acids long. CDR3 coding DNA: TGTGCCAGCAGCTCAAAACCGGGACTAGCGGGTATAATCAATGAGCAGTTCTTC. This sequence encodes CASSSKPGLAGIINEQFF.